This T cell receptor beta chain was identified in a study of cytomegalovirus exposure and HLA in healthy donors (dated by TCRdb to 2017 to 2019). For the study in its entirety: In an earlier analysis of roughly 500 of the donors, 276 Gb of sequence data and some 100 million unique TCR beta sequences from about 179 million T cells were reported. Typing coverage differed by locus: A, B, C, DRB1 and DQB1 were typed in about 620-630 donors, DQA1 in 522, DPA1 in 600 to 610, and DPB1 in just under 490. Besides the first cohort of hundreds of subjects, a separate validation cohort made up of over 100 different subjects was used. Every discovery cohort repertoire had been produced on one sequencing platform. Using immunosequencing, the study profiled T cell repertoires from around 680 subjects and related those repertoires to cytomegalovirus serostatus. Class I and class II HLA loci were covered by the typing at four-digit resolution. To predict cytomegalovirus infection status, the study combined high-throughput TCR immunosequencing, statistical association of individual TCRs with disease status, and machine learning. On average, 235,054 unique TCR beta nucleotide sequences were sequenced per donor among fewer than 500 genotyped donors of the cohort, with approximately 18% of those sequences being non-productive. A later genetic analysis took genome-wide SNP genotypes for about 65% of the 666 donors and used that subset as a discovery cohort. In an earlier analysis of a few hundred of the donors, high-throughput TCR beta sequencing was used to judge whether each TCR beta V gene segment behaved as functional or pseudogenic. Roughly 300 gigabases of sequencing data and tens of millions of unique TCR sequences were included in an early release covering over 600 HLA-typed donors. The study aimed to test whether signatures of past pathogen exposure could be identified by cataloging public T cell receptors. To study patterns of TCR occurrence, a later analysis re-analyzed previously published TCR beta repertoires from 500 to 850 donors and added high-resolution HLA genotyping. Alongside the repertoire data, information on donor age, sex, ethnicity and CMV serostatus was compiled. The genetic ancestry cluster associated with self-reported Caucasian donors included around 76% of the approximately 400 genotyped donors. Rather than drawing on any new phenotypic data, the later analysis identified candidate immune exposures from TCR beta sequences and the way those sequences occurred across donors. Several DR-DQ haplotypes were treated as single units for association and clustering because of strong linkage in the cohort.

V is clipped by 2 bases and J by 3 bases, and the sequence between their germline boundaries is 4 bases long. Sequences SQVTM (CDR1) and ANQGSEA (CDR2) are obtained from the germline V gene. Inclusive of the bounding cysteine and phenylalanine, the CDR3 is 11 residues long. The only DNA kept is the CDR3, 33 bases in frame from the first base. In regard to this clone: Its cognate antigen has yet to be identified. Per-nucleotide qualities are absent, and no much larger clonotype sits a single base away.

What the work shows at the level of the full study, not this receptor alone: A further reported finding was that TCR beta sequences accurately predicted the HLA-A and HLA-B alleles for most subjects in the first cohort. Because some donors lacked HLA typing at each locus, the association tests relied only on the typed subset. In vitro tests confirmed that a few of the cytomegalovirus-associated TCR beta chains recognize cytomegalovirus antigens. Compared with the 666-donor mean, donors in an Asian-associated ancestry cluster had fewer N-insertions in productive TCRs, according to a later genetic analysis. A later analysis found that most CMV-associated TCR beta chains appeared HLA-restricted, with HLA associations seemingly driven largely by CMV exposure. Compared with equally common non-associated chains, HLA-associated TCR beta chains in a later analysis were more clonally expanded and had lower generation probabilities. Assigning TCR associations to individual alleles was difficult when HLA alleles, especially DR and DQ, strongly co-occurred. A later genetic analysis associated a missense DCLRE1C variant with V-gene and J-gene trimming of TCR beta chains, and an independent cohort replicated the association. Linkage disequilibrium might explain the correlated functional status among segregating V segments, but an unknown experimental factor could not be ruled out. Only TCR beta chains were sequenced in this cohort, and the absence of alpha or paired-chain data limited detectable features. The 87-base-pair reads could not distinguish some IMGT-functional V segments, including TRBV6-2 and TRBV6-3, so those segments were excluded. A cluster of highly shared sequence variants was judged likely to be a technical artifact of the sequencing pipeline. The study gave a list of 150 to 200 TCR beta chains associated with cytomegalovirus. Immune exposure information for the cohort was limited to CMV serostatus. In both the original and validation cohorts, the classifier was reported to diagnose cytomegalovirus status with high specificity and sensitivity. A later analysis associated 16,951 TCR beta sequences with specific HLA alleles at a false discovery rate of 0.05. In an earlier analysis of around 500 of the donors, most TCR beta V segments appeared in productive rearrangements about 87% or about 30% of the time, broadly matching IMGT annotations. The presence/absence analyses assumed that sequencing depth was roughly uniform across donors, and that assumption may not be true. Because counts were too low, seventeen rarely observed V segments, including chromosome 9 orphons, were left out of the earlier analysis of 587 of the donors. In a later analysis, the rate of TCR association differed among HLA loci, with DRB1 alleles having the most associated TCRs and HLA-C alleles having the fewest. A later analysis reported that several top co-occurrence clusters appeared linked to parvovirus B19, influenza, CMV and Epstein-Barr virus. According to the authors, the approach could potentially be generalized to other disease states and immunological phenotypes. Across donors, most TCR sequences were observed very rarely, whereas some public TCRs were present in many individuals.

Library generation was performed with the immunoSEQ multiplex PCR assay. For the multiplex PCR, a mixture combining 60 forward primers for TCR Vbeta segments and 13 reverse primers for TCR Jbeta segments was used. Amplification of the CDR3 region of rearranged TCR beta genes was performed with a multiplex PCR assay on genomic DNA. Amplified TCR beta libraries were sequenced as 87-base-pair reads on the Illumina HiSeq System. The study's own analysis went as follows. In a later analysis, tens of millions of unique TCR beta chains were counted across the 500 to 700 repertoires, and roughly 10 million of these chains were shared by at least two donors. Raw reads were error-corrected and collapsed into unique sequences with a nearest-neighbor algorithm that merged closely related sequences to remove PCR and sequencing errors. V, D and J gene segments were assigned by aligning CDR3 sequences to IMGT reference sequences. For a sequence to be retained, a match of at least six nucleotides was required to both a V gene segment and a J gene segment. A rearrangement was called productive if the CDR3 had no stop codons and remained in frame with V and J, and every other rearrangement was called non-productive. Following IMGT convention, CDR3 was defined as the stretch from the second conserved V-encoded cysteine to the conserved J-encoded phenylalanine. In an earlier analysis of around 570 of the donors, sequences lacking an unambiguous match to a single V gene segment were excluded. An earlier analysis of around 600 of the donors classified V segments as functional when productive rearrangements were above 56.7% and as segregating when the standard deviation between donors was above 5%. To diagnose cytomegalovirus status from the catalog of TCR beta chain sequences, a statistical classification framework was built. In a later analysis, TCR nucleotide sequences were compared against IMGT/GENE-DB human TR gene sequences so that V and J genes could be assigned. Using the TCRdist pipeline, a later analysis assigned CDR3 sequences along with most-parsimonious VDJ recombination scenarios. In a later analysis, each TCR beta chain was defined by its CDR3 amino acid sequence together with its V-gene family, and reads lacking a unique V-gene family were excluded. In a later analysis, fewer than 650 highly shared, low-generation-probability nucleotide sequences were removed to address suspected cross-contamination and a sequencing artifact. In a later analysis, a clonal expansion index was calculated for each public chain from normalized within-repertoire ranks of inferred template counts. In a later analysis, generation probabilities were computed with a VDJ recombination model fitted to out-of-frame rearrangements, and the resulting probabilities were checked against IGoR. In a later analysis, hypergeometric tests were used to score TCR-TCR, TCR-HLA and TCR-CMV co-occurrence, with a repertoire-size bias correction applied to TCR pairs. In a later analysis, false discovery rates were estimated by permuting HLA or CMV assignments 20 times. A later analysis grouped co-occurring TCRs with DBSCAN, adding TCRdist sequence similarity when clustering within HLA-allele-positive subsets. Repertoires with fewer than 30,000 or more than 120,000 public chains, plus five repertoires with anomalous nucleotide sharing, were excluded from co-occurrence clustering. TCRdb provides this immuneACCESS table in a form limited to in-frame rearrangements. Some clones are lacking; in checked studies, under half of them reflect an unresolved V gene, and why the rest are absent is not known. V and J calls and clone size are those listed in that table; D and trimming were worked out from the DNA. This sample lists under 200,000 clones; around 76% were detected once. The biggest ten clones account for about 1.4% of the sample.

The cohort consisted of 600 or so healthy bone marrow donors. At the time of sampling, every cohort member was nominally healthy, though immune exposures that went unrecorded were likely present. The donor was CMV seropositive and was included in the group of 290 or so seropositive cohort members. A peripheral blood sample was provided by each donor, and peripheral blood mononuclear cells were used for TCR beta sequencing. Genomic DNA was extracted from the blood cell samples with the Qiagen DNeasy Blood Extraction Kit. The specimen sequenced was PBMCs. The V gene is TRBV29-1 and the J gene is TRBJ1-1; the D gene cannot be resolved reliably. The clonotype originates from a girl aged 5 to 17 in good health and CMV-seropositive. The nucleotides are TGCAGCGTTGAACAGGACACTGAAGCTTTCTTT. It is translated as CSVEQDTEAFF.